This TCR beta chain was captured by sequencing in a study of T-cell memory formation after mild COVID-19. Study background: There were largely donor-specific TCR clusters.

Each CDR3 protein is one row after TCRdb ran MiXCR on the 5' RACE reads. The table lists nearly 200,000 distinct CDR3 sequences, around 16% of them singletons. V lost 5 bases and J lost 9, with 14 bases in between. Per germline, CDR1 SGHTA and CDR2 FQGTGA. CDR3 length: 13 amino acids. The TCR originated in an adult woman who had mild COVID-19 (a few samples of this study predate the infection). Cell type and time point are not known. The sequenced material came from PBMCs or a T cell subset sorted from them (not recorded which). The chain has TRBV7-3 and TRBJ2-1, with D perhaps matching TRBD1 or TRBD2 (5 bases each). The CDR3 DNA reads as TGTGCCAGCAGCCAGGGACCCTCGGGTGAGCAGTTCTTC. It is translated as CASSQGPSGEQFF.